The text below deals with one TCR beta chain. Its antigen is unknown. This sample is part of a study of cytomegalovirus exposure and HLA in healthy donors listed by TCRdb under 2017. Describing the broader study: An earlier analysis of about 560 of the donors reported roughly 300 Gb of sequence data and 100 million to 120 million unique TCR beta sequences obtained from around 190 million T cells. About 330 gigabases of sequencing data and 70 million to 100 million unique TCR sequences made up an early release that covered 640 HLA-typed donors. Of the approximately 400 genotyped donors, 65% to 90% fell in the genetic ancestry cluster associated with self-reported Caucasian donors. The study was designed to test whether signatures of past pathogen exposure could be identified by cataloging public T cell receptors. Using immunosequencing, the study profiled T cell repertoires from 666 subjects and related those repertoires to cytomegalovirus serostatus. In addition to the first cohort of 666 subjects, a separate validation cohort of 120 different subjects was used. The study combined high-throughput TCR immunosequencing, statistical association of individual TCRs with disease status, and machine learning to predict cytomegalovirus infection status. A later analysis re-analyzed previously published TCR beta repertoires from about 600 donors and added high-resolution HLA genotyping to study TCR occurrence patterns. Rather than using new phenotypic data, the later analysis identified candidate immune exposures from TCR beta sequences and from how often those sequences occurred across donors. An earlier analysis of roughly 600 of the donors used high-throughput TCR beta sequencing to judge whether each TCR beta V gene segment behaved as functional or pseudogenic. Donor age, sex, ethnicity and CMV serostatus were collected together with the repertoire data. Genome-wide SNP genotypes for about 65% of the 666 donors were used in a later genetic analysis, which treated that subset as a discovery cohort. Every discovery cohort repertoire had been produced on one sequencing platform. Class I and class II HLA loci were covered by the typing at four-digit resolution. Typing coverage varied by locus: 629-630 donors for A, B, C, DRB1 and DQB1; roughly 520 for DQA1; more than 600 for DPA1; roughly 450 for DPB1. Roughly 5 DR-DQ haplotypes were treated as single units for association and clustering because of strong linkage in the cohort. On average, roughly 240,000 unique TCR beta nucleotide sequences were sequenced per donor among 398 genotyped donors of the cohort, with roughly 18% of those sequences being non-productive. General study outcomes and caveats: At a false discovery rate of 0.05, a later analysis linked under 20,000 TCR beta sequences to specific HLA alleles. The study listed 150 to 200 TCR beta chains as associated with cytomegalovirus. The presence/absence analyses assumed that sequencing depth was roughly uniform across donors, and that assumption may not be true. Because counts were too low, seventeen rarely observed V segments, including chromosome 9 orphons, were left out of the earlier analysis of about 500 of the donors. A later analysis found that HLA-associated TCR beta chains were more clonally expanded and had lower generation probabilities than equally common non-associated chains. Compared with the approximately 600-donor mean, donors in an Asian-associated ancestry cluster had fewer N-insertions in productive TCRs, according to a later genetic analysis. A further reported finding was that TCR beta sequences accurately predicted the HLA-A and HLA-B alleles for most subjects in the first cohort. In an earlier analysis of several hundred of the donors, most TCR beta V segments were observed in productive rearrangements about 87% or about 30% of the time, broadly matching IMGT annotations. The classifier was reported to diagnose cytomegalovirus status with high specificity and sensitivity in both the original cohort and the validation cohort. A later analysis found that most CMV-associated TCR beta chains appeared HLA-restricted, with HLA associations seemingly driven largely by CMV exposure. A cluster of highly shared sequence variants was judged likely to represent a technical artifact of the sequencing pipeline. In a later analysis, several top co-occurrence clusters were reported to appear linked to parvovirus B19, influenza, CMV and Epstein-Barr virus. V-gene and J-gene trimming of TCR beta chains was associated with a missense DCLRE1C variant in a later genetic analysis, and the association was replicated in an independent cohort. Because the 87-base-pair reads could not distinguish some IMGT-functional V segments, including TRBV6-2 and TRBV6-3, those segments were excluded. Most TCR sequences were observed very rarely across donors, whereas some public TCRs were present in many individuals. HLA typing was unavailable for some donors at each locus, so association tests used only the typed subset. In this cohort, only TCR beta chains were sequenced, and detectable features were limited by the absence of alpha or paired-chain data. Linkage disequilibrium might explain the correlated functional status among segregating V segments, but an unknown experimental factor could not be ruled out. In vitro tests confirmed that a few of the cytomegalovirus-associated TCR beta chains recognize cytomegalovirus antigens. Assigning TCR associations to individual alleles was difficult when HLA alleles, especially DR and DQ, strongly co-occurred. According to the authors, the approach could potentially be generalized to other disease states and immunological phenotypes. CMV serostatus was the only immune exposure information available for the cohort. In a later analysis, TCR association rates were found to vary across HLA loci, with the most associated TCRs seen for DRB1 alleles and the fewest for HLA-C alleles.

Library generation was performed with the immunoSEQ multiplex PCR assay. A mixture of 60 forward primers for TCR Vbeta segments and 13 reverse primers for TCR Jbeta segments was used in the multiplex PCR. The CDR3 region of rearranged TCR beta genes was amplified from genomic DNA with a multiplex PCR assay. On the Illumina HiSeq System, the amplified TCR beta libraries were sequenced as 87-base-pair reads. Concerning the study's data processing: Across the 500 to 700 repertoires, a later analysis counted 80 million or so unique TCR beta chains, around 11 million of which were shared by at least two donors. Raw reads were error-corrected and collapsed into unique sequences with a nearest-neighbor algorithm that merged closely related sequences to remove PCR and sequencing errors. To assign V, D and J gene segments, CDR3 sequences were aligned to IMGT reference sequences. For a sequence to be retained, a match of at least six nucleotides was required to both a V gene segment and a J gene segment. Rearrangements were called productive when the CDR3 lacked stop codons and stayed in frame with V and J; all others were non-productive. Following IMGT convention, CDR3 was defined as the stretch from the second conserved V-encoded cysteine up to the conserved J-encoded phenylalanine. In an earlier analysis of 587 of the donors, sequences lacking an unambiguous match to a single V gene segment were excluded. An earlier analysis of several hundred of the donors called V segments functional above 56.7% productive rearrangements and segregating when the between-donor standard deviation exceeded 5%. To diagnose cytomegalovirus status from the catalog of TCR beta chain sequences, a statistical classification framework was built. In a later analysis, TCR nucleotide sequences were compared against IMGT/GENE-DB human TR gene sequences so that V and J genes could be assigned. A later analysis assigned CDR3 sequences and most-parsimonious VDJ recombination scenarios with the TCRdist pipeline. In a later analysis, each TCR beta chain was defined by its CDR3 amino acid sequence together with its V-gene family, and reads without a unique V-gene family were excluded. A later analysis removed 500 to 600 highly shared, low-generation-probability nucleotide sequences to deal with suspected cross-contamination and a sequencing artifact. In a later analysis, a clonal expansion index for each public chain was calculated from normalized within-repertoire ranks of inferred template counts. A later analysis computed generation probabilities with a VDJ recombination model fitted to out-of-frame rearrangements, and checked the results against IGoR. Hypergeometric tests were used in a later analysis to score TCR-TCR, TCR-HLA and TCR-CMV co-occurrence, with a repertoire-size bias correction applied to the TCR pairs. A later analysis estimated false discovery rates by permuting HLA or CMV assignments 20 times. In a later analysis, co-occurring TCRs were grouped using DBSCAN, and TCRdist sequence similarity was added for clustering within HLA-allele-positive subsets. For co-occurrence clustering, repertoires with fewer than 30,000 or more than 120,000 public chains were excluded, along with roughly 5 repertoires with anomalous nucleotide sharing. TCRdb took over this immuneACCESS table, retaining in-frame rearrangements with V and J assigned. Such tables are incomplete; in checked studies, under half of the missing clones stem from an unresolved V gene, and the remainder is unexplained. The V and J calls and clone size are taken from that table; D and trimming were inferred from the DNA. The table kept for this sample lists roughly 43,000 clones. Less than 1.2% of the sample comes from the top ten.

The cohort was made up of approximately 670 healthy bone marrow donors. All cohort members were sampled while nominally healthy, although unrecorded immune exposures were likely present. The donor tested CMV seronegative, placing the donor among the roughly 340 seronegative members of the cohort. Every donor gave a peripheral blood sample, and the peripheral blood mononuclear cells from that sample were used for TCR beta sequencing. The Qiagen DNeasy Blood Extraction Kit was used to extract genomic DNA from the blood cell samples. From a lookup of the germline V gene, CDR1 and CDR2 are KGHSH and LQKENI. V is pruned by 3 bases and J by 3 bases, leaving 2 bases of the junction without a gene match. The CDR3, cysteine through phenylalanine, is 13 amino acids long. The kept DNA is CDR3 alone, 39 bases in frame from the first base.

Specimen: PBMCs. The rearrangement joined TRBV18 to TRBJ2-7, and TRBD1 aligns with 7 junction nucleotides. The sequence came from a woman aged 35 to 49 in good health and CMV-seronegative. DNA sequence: TGTGCCAGCTCACCCCACAGGGGCTACGAGCAGTACTTC. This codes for CASSPHRGYEQYF.